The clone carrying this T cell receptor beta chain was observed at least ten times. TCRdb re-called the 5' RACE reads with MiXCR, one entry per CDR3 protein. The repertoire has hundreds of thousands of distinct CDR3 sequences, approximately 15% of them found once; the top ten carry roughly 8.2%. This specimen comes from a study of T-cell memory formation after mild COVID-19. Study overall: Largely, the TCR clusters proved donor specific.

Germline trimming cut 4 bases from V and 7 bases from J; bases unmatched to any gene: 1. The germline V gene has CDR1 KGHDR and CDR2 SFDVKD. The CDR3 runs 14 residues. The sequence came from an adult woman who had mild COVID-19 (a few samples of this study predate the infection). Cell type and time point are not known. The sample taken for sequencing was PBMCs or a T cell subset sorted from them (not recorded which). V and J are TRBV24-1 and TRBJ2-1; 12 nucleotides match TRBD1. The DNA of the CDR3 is TGTGCCACCAGTGAGGGACAGGGGGCTAATGAGCAGTTCTTC. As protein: CATSEGQGANEQFF.